Listed below are T cell receptor beta chains from one sample, sequenced in a study of shared clonotypes between healthy human individuals. Sequencing was performed with immunoSEQ multiplex PCR; in TCRdb, only in-frame clones are kept and a portion is missing. Of approximately 840,000 clones in the sample, 96% were seen once. What was sequenced was naive CD8+ T cells sorted from blood. The source of these receptors is a young man in good health. Both conserved end residues are part of each CDR3. Each record gives: D gene, J gene, V gene, CDR3 protein. A D gene is named only where the DNA matches it firmly.

NA TRBJ2-6 TRBV7-8 CASSLVGWGQADYSGANVLTF
TRBD1 TRBJ2-7 TRBV18 CASSPLRTGRSYEQYF
NA TRBJ2-1 TRBV6-5 CASSSWERDNEQFF
NA TRBJ2-7 TRBV5-1 CASSLRDNSYEQYF
NA TRBJ2-1 TRBV7-3 CASSSLGSSYNEQFF
TRBD1 TRBJ1-6 TRBV6-1 CASSPTGPDSPLHF
NA TRBJ2-3 TRBV11-2 CASSPGWGGSVGTQYF
NA TRBJ2-7 TRBV5-1 CASIGDSYEQYF
TRBD1 TRBJ2-7 TRBV29-1 CSVAGQNYEQYF
NA TRBJ1-5 TRBV7-9 CASSSPPAIQPQHF
NA TRBJ2-7 TRBV29-1 CSVVTPKGEQYF
TRBD1 TRBJ2-7 TRBV27 CASSTRTGYEQYF
NA TRBJ2-5 TRBV7-9 CASSQRTPVQETQYF
NA TRBJ2-7 TRBV28 CASSVDTTDEQYF
NA TRBJ2-1 TRBV7-9 CASSGQAVHEQFF
TRBD1 TRBJ1-2 TRBV4-2 CASSHGTAYGYTF
NA TRBJ2-3 TRBV19 CASSIKTADTQYF
TRBD2 TRBJ2-1 TRBV9 CASSAAGLASDEQFF
NA TRBJ1-2 TRBV19 CASSIDRELYYGYTF
TRBD1 TRBJ1-4 TRBV29-1 CSVQGAANEKLFF
TRBD2 TRBJ2-7 TRBV30 CAWSVLVGRGSYEQYF
NA TRBJ1-2 TRBV7-9 CASSLGQETGFNYGYTF
NA TRBJ2-1 TRBV6-5 CASSYASSYNEQFF
TRBD2 TRBJ2-1 TRBV4-2 CASSQVASGRPEQFF
TRBD1 TRBJ2-7 TRBV2 CASGGLPSDRIDKYF
NA TRBJ2-7 TRBV7-9 CASSFLEGKYF
NA TRBJ2-3 TRBV9 CASSPWDFLTDTQYF
NA TRBJ2-2 TRBV29-1 CSARSGATGELFF
NA TRBJ2-7 TRBV27 CASSDLAEPYEQYF
NA TRBJ2-5 TRBV6-5 CASSLGGIQETQYF
NA TRBJ1-2 TRBV28 CASIGLGEANYGYTF
TRBD1 TRBJ2-7 TRBV13 CASSLSGTGIYEQYF
TRBD2 TRBJ2-1 TRBV4-2 CASSQAVVAGRGGEQFF
TRBD2 TRBJ2-3 TRBV2 CASSEGRGGHTDTQYF
NA TRBJ1-5 TRBV27 CASSSGGNQPQHF
NA TRBJ1-1 TRBV28 CAVRGWDTEAFF
TRBD2 TRBJ2-3 TRBV9 CASSALGTSGSTDTQYF
NA TRBJ1-5 TRBV19 CASSITEYSNQPQHF
NA TRBJ2-7 TRBV29-1 CSVDGVGYEQYF
NA TRBJ2-7 TRBV7-8 CASSLADEGRYEQYF
NA TRBJ2-1 TRBV27 CASSLVSSYNEQFF
NA TRBJ2-7 TRBV4-1 CASSQGRDSYEQYF
NA TRBJ2-7 TRBV13 CASSLGLGPSRYEQYF
NA TRBJ1-3 TRBV5-1 CASSLEVSGNTIYF
NA TRBJ2-7 TRBV11-2 CASSHAGGEQYF
NA TRBJ2-1 TRBV9 CASSVAAQGSYNEQFF
NA TRBJ2-1 TRBV7-2 CASSLSWEQFF
NA TRBJ2-7 TRBV7-9 CASSFLGARDEQYF
NA TRBJ1-2 TRBV7-9 CASSQGVRARGGYTF
TRBD2 TRBJ2-7 TRBV5-1 CASSPTSGSKSYEQYF
TRBD1 TRBJ2-7 TRBV29-1 CSATTGNSYEQYF